These T cell receptor beta chains were read from a single sample in a study of T cell clusters in autoimmune cytopenias. TCRdb reprocessed the multiplex PCR reads, with one entry per CDR3 protein and no DNA. Its clone listing holds around 8,000 distinct CDR3 sequences. Sequencing was carried out using peripheral blood. The source is a human donor with an autoimmune cytopenia or autoimmune hepatitis (not recorded which). Each CDR3 is given with its conserved first and last residue. Part of the rows lack a size; the others show once, few, many or a class for expanded clones.

len | abundance | j_gene | v_gene | CDR3aa
15 | medium-sized | TRBJ1-1 | TRBV6-5 | CASTRWGGKNTEAFF
13 | - | TRBJ1-5 | TRBV6-1 | CASSDRGNQPQHF
11 | - | TRBJ2-4 | TRBV6-4 | CASSATDIQYF
15 | - | TRBJ1-4 | TRBV12-3/TRBV12-4 | CASRGGTAFNEKLFF
14 | - | TRBJ2-1 | TRBV5-1 | CASSFQASTDEQFF
15 | - | TRBJ2-5 | TRBV19 | CASTPKRGAQETQYF
17 | medium-sized | TRBJ1-2 | TRBV19 | CASTPSGGPLASYGYTF
13 | medium-sized | TRBJ1-6 | TRBV27 | CASSLQGPSPLHF
14 | - | TRBJ1-1 | TRBV14 | CASSQRKVPPEAFF
16 | - | TRBJ2-3 | TRBV7-2 | CASSLGLAGNTDTQYF
17 | - | TRBJ1-6 | TRBV7-6 | CASSSGTGGAGNSPLHF
14 | - | TRBJ2-2 | TRBV10-3 | CAIRPTANTGELFF
13 | - | TRBJ2-7 | TRBV11-2 | CASSRDRRYEQYF
11 | - | TRBJ2-1 | TRBV20-1 | CSAVRDNEQFF
14 | - | TRBJ1-4 | TRBV30 | CAWQNRDKGEKLFF
16 | - | TRBJ2-4 | TRBV6-5 | CASSSRDRIAKNIQYF
13 | medium-sized | TRBJ2-2 | TRBV29-1 | CSVEDLFAGELFF
12 | medium-sized | TRBJ1-4 | TRBV5-5 | CASSAGAARLFF
15 | - | TRBJ1-5 | TRBV6-1 | CASSLGRGGNQPQHF
13 | medium-sized | TRBJ1-5 | TRBV6-5 | CASSYGIGQPQHF
16 | - | TRBJ1-4 | TRBV5-6 | CASSLGVTRSGEKLFF
16 | - | TRBJ1-5 | TRBV12-3/TRBV12-4 | CASSLGGDGPNQPQHF
14 | - | TRBJ1-4 | TRBV6-5 | CASSQTGGKEKLFF
19 | - | TRBJ2-3 | TRBV6-1 | CASSAWTSGLSLSTDTQYF
16 | - | TRBJ2-5 | TRBV21-1 | CASIPPGTGGEETQYF
16 | medium-sized | TRBJ2-1 | TRBV5-4 | CASSSQASGLYNEQFF
13 | - | TRBJ2-1 | TRBV27 | CASSLGPNNEQFF
11 | - | TRBJ1-1 | TRBV5-6 | CASSLGTEAFF
15 | medium-sized | TRBJ2-1 | TRBV12-3/TRBV12-4 | CASSTGTSGLASQFF
14 | - | TRBJ2-7 | TRBV6-1 | CASSGTSGSHEQYF
12 | - | TRBJ2-5 | TRBV5-1 | CASSRGPETQYF
14 | - | TRBJ1-4 | TRBV6-5 | CASSLYQGNEKLFF
16 | - | TRBJ2-2 | TRBV6-1 | CASSDLRARNTGELFF
14 | - | TRBJ1-1 | TRBV10-3 | CAISEDRAGAEAFF
16 | large | TRBJ1-3 | TRBV7-6 | CASSLGGLRSGNTIYF
15 | - | TRBJ1-5 | TRBV6-5 | CASCRDRGGNQPQHF
15 | medium-sized | TRBJ1-6 | TRBV30 | CAWSSTTGQYSPLHF
12 | - | TRBJ2-7 | TRBV7-2 | CASSFESIEQYF
13 | - | TRBJ1-2 | TRBV24-1 | CATSVSGVRGYTF
15 | - | TRBJ2-3 | TRBV6-1 | CASRRQGLSTDTQYF
14 | medium-sized | TRBJ1-1 | TRBV6-5 | CASRPESEIGEAFF
14 | - | TRBJ2-2 | TRBV5-4 | CASSWSRIAGELFF
15 | - | TRBJ2-1 | TRBV20-1 | CSAPSGETQYNEQFF
12 | - | TRBJ1-1 | TRBV18 | CASSHRETEAFF
16 | - | TRBJ1-5 | TRBV12-3/TRBV12-4 | CASSLKGGGGNQPQHF
12 | - | TRBJ2-1 | TRBV6-2/TRBV6-3 | CASKGAGDEQFF
14 | - | TRBJ1-5 | TRBV6-2/TRBV6-3 | CASSPERVFQPQHF
14 | - | TRBJ1-2 | TRBV24-1 | CATSVGTGIGGYTF
14 | - | TRBJ2-7 | TRBV19 | CASSAPDRGYEQYF
17 | medium-sized | TRBJ2-7 | TRBV30 | CAWSVWRGTGVSYEQYF